The 23 T cell receptor beta chains below were found in one sample sequenced in a study of beta chain features in type 1 diabetes. The sequenced template was cDNA made from the entire isolated RNA. Profiled with immunoSEQ multiplex PCR; TCRdb holds only in-frame clones, not every one. The profile covers hundreds of thousands of clones, with roughly 16% appearing a single time and about 0.097% taken by the ten largest. Sequencing used naive CD4+ T cells from blood. The origin of the receptors is a man younger than 30 in good health.

The chain recombines TRBV25-1 with TRBJ1-2, with TRBD1 identical over 9 bases. This CDR3 is 12 amino acids long. Germline-derived CDR1 and CDR2 are MGHDK and SYGVNS. Trimming removed 7 bases from V and 7 bases from J; junction bases left unmatched: 4. CDR3 amino acids: CASNGQGLGYTF. CDR3 nucleotides: TGTGCCAGCAACGGACAGGGGCTTGGCTACACCTTC.

The chain employs TRBV25-1 and TRBJ1-1; TRBD1 matches at 8 bases. CDR1 MGHDK and CDR2 SYGVNS come from the germline V gene. This CDR3 contains 12 residues. J was trimmed by 9 bases and V by 5 bases; bases with no gene match: 5. The CDR3 sequence is CASSLAGGKAFF. As DNA, the CDR3 is TGTGCCAGCAGTCTGGCAGGGGGCAAAGCTTTCTTT.

This clone was detected only a few times. The chain joins TRBV9 to TRBJ1-2, with D perhaps TRBD1 (5 bases). The CDR3 contains 14 residues. The V and J ends lost 0 bases and 4 bases respectively, with 10 bases between them. The germline V gene has CDR1 SGDLS and CDR2 YYNGEE. CDR3 sequence reads: CASSVGRVGYGYTF. The CDR3 DNA reads as TGTGCCAGCAGCGTAGGCAGGGTTGGCTATGGCTACACCTTC.

The chain combines TRBV5-4 with TRBJ2-1; D possibly corresponds to TRBD2 (5 bases). Germline loops: CDR1 SGHNT, CDR2 YYREEE (reference sequence). Trimming removed 0 bases from V and 1 base from J, with 11 bases in between. There are 16 residues in the CDR3. The CDR3 reads CASSLGVSGSYNEQFF. Here the CDR3 DNA reads TGTGCCAGCAGCTTGGGTGTAAGCGGATCCTACAATGAGCAGTTCTTC.

The table lists this clone with a few counts. Other nucleotide sequences from this sample produce the same CDR3. V is TRBV7-2 and J is TRBJ1-6; 7 positions agree with TRBD1. Trimming at V came to 5 bases and at J to 7 bases, leaving 2 bases not matched to a gene. CDR3 length equals 13 residues. Germline CDR1 and CDR2: SGHTA and FQGNSA. Here the CDR3 DNA reads TGTGCCAGCAGCCCAGGGGGGAATTCACCCCTCCACTTT. It translates to CASSPGGNSPLHF.

The V call is TRBV4-3, the J call TRBJ2-2; D is possibly TRBD1 (6 bases). The CDR3 length is 15 residues. Per the germline V gene, CDR1 is LGHNA and CDR2 is YSLEER. Trimming stripped 3 bases from V and 2 bases from J, with 10 bases between. Here the CDR3 reads CASSHLQGNTGELFF. CDR3 DNA: TGCGCCAGCAGCCACCTACAGGGTAACACCGGGGAGCTGTTTTTT.

The genes are TRBV11-1 and TRBJ1-1; D possibly corresponds to TRBD1 (5 bases). Trimming removed 5 bases from V and 1 base from J, with 8 bases in between. The length of the CDR3 is 13 residues. In germline, CDR1 is SGHAT, CDR2 FQDESV (reference sequence). CDR3 sequence (DNA): TGTGCCAGCAGCCTTCAGGGGAACACTGAAGCTTTCTTT. Its protein product is CASSLQGNTEAFF.

The rearrangement uses TRBV10-3 and TRBJ1-2; D is possibly TRBD1 (6 bases). Trimming removed 6 bases from V and 8 bases from J, with 13 bases in between. Germline-derived CDR1 and CDR2 are ENHRY and SYGVKD. This CDR3 is 12 amino acids long. CDR3 region: CAISGTSEGYTF. As DNA, the CDR3 is TGTGCCATCAGCGGGACATCAGAGGGCTACACCTTC.

This rearrangement joins TRBV6-5 to TRBJ2-5, with D unclear. The germline gives CDR1 MNHEY, CDR2 SVGAGI. The V and J ends lost 2 bases and 5 bases respectively, with 12 bases between them. The CDR3 runs 14 residues. This CDR3 is CASSYNEWAETQYF. For the CDR3, the DNA is TGTGCCAGCAGTTACAACGAGTGGGCCGAGACCCAGTACTTC.

The chain couples TRBV6-4 to TRBJ2-2; D call uncertain. The CDR3 covers 14 residues. Trimming removed 8 bases from V and 7 bases from J, with 17 bases in between. The germline V gene has CDR1 MRHNA and CDR2 SNTAGT. The DNA of the CDR3 is TGTGCCAGCCGCCGTTCTTGGACGGACGGGGAGCTGTTTTTT. Amino acids: CASRRSWTDGELFF.

The chain is built from TRBV6-6 and TRBJ2-3; D possibly corresponds to TRBD1 (6 bases). Germline CDR1 and CDR2: MNHNY and SVGAGI (reference sequence). Trimming took 4 bases from V and 2 from J, leaving 13 bases between them. This CDR3 is 15 amino acids long. CDR3 sequence reads: CASSSRDTNTDTQYF. The CDR3 coding sequence is TGTGCCAGCAGTTCCAGGGACACTAACACAGATACGCAGTATTTT.

The chain has TRBV5-6 and TRBJ2-1; D is tentatively TRBD1 or TRBD2 (5 bases each). V lost 3 bases, J lost 2 bases, and 15 bases lay in between. CDR3 length equals 16 residues. Germline assignment: CDR1 SGHDT and CDR2 YYEEEE. CDR3 protein: CASSSKRGPTYNEQFF. DNA for the CDR3: TGTGCCAGCAGCTCGAAGAGGGGACCAACCTACAATGAGCAGTTCTTC. Together with reference TRBV5-6 and TRBJ2-1, the CDR3 gives the full variable domain: DAGVTQSPTHLIKTRGQQVTLRCSPKSGHDTVSWYQQALGQGPQFIFQYYEEEERQRGNFPDRFSGHQFPNYSSELNVNALLLGDSALYLCASSSKRGPTYNEQFFGPGTRLTVL.

This clone was seen more than once but under ten times. The chain joins TRBV18 to TRBJ2-5; the D is unclear. This CDR3 is built from 15 residues. Germline loops: CDR1 KGHSH, CDR2 LQKENI. The V end lost 5 bases, the J end lost 5 bases, and 18 bases lay between the germline ends. As DNA, the CDR3 is TGTGCCAGCTCATCAGGTCCAGCGTCCGGGGAGACCCAGTACTTC. It is translated as CASSSGPASGETQYF.

The chain recombines TRBV2 with TRBJ1-1; D is perhaps TRBD1 (6 bases). Germline loops: CDR1 SNHLY, CDR2 FYNNEI. Trimming removed 7 bases from V and 5 bases from J, with 11 bases in between. CDR3 size: 12 residues. The CDR3 spells CASTGDVTEAFF. CDR3 in DNA: TGTGCCAGCACAGGGGACGTAACTGAAGCTTTCTTT.

This clone showed up just a few times. This chain joins TRBV9 and TRBJ2-7; TRBD1 aligns across 10 bases. V lost 3 bases, J lost 2 bases, and 14 bases stayed unmatched. CDR3 length: 18 amino acids. CDR1 and CDR2 (germline): SGDLS, YYNGEE. The CDR3 nucleotides read TGTGCCAGCAGCGGATACCGGGACAGGGGCTTCAGTACCTACGAGCAGTACTTC. As protein: CASSGYRDRGFSTYEQYF.

This clone appeared once. This sample includes further DNA sequences coding for the same CDR3. V and J are TRBV6-5 and TRBJ1-1; the D gene is possibly TRBD1 (6 bases). Germline V gene lookup returns CDR1 MNHEY and CDR2 SVGAGI. Trimming took 2 bases from V and 1 from J, leaving 8 bases between them. The length of the CDR3 is 14 residues. This chain's CDR3 is CASSYRGRNTEAFF. CDR3 DNA sequence: TGTGCCAGCAGTTACCGGGGGCGGAACACTGAAGCTTTCTTT.

The chain has TRBV10-3 and TRBJ2-2, with D possibly being TRBD1 (6 bases). The germline CDR1 and CDR2 sequences are ENHRY and SYGVKD. The CDR3 totals 14 residues. Between the trimmed V and J ends, which lost 7 bases and 4 bases, there was a span of 13 bases. The DNA of the CDR3 is TGTGCCATCACAAGGGACATCACCACCGGGGAGCTGTTTTTT. Translating it yields CAITRDITTGELFF.

This clone turned up a few times. Different DNA sequences within this sample yield the same CDR3. The chain carries TRBV6-5 and TRBJ2-5; D might be TRBD1 or TRBD2, each matching 5 bases. The V gene lost 2 bases and the J gene lost 5 bases, with 12 bases spanning the gap. Per the germline V gene, CDR1 is MNHEY and CDR2 is SVGAGI. The CDR3 has 14 residues. The CDR3 coding sequence is TGTGCCAGCAGTTACGGGACGGTTGGGGAGACCCAGTACTTC. Its translation: CASSYGTVGETQYF.

CDR3 amino acids: CASSRYTDRGWRVNTEAFF. The CDR3, as DNA: TGTGCCAGCAGCCGCTATACTGACAGGGGGTGGCGGGTGAACACTGAAGCTTTCTTT. The chain recombines TRBV9 with TRBJ1-1, with TRBD1 matching over 9 bases. The CDR3 runs 19 residues. V lost 4 bases, J lost 0 bases, and 16 bases stayed unmatched. Germline values: CDR1 SGDLS, CDR2 YYNGEE. Combining the CDR3 with reference TRBV9 and TRBJ1-1 gives the whole variable domain DSGVTQTPKHLITATGQRVTLRCSPRSGDLSVYWYQQSLDQGLQFLIQYYNGEERAKGNILERFSAQQFPDLHSELNLSSLELGDSALYFCASSRYTDRGWRVNTEAFFGQGTRLTVV.

CDR3 DNA: TGTGCCTGGCGGGACAGGGCCTACGAGCAGTACTTC. It translates to CAWRDRAYEQYF. V gene TRBV30 combines with J gene TRBJ2-7, with 9 bases aligning to TRBD1. Germline V CDR1 and CDR2: GTSNPN, SVGIG (reference sequence). J lost 2 bases, V lost 5 bases, and 1 base had no gene match. The CDR3 totals 12 residues.

Notes on this clone: The sample has other DNA sequences that encode this CDR3 too. The rearrangement links TRBV7-2 to TRBJ2-7; D is ambiguous. The CDR3 is 12 amino acids. The ends were cut back, 2 bases at V and 2 bases at J, with 4 bases in the middle. Germline V gives CDR1 SGHTA, CDR2 FQGNSA. The CDR3 reads CASSLTAYEQYF. CDR3 nucleotides: TGTGCCAGCAGCTTAACTGCCTACGAGCAGTACTTC.

V and J are TRBV7-2 and TRBJ2-1; 10 positions agree with TRBD2. Trimming removed 5 bases from V and 3 bases from J; junction bases left unmatched: 4. The CDR3 totals 15 residues. Looked up from germline, CDR1 is SGHTA and CDR2 is FQGNSA. The DNA for the CDR3 is TGTGCCAGCAGCGCATCTAGCGGGAGCTACAATGAGCAGTTCTTC. This codes for CASSASSGSYNEQFF.

This clone came up a few times. The CDR3 bases are TGCGCCAGCAGCCATACAGTGGGGGGACCTAGCACAGATACGCAGTATTTT. It codes for CASSHTVGGPSTDTQYF. V and J are TRBV4-3 and TRBJ2-3; weak D call: TRBD2 (6 bases). The CDR3 has 17 amino acids. V was clipped by 3 bases and J by 0 bases, with 16 bases between them. Looked up from germline, CDR1 is LGHNA and CDR2 is YSLEER.